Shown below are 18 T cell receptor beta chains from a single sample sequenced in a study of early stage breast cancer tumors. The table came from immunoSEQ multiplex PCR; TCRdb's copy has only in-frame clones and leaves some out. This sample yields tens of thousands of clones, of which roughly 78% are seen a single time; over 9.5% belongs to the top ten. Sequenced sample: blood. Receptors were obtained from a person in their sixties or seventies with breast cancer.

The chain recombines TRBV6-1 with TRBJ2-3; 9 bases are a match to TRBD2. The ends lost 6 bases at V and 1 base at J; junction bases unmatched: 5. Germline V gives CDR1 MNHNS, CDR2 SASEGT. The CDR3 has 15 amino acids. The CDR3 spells CASRFSGSGTDTQYF. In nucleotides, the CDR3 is TGTGCCAGCAGATTTAGCGGGAGCGGCACAGATACGCAGTATTTT.

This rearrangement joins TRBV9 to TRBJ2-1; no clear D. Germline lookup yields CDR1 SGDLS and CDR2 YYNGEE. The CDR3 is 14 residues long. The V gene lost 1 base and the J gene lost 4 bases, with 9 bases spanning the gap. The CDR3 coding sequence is TGTGCCAGCAGCGTATCTAGTCAGTACAATGAGCAGTTCTTC. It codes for CASSVSSQYNEQFF.

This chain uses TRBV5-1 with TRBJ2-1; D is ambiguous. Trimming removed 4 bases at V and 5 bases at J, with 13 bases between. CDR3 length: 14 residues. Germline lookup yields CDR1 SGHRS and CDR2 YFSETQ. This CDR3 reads CASSDPSADNEQFF. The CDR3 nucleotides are TGCGCCAGCAGCGACCCCTCCGCGGACAATGAGCAGTTCTTC.

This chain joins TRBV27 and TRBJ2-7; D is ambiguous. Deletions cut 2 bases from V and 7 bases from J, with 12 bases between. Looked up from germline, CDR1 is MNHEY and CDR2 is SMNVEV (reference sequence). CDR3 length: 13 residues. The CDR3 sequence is CASSLNWVGEQYF. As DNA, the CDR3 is TGTGCCAGCAGTTTAAATTGGGTCGGGGAGCAGTACTTC.

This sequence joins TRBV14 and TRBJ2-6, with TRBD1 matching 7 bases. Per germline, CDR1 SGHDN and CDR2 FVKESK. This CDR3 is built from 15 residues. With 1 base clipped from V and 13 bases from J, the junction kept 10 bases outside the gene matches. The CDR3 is CASSQVDRTFGVLTF. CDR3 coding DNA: TGTGCCAGCAGCCAAGTGGACAGGACCTTTGGGGTCCTGACTTTC.

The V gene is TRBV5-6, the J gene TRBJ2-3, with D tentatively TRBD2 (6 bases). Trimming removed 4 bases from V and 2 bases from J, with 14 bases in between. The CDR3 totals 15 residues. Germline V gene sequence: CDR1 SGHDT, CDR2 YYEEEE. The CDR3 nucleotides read TGTGCCAGCAGCCTCGGGGTAGCGGCCACAGATACGCAGTATTTT. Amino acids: CASSLGVAATDTQYF.

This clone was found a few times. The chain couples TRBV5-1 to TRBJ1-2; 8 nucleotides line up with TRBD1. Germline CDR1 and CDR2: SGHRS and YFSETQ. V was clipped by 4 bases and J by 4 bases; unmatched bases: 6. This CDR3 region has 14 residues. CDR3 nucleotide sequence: TGCGCCAGCAGCGAGACCGGGACAGGCTATGGCTACACCTTC. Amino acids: CASSETGTGYGYTF.

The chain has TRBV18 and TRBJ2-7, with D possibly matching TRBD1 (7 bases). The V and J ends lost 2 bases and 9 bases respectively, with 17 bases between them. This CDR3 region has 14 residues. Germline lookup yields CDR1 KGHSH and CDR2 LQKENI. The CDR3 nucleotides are TGTGCCAGCTCACCAGGGTCATTCAGGGGGGTGCAGTACTTC. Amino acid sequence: CASSPGSFRGVQYF.

The CDR3 protein is CASSQVPGGSYEQYF. The CDR3 nucleotides read TGTGCCAGCAGCCAAGTACCAGGGGGCTCCTACGAGCAGTACTTC. The genes are TRBV14 and TRBJ2-7; 7 bases map to TRBD1. Losses at the gene ends were 1 base for V and 0 bases for J; bases not matched to a gene: 3. The CDR3 has 15 residues. Germline CDR1 is SGHDN and CDR2 is FVKESK.

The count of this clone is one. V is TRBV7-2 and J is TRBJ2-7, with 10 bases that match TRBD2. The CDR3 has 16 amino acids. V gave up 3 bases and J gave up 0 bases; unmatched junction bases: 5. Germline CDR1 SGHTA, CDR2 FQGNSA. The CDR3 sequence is CASSLSGLASSYEQYF. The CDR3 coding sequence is TGTGCCAGCAGCTTGTCGGGACTAGCGAGCTCCTACGAGCAGTACTTC.

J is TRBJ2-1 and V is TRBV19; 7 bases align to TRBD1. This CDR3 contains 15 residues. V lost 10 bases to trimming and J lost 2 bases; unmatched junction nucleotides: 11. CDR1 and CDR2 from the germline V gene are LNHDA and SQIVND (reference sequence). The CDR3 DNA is TGTGCCACTAAAAGGGTAGGGGGCCCCTACAATGAGCAGTTCTTC. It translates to CATKRVGGPYNEQFF.

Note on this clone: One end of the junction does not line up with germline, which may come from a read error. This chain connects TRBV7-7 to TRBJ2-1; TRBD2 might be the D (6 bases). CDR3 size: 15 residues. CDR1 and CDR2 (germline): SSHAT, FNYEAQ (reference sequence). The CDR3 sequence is CASSLGVAEYNEQFF. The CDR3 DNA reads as TGTGCTAGCAGCCTGGGAGTAGCGGAGTACAATGAGCAGTTCTTC.

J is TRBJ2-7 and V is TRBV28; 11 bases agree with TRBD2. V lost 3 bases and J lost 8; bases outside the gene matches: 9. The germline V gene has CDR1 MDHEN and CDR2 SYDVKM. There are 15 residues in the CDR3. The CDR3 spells CASSLTSSGRAQQYF. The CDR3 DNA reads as TGTGCCAGCAGTTTGACCAGTAGCGGGAGGGCGCAGCAGTACTTC.

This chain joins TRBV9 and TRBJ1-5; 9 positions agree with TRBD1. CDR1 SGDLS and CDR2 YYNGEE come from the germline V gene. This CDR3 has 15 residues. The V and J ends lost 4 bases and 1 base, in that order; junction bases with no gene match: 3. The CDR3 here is CASSRDRESNQPQHF. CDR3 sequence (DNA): TGTGCCAGCAGCCGGGACAGGGAGAGCAATCAGCCCCAGCATTTT.

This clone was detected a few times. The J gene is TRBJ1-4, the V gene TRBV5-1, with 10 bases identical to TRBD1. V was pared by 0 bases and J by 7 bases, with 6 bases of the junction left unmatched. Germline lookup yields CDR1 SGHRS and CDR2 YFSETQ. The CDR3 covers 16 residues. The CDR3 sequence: CASSLVPGQGPEKLFF. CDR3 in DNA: TGCGCCAGCAGCTTGGTTCCGGGACAGGGGCCTGAAAAACTGTTTTTT.

CDR3 region: CASSSYPVPSRGDGYTF. The CDR3 DNA follows: TGTGCCAGCAGTTCCTACCCGGTACCCTCCCGGGGTGACGGCTACACCTTC. This rearrangement joins TRBV28 to TRBJ1-2; the D is unclear. This CDR3 region has 17 residues. Deletions cut 4 bases from V and 8 bases from J, with 26 bases between. Germline-derived CDR1 and CDR2 are MDHEN and SYDVKM.

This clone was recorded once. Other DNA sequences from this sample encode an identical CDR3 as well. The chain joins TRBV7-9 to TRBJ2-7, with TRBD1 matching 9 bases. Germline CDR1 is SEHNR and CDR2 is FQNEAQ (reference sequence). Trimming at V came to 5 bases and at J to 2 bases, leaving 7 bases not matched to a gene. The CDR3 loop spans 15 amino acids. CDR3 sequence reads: CASSPGQGYTYEQYF. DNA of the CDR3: TGTGCCAGCAGCCCCGGACAGGGGTACACCTACGAGCAGTACTTC. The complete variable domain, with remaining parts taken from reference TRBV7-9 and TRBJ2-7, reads DTGVSQNPRHKITKRGQNVTFRCDPISEHNRLYWYRQTLGQGPEFLTYFQNEAQLEKSRLLSDRFSAERPKGSFSTLEIQRTEQGDSAMYLCASSPGQGYTYEQYFGPGTRLTVT.

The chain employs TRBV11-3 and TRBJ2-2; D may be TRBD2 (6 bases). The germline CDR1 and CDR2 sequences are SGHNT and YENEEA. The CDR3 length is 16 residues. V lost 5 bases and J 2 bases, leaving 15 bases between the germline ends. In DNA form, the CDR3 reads TGTGCCAGCAGCCCCCCGGAGGGGTATAACACCGGGGAGCTGTTTTTT. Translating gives CASSPPEGYNTGELFF.